One sample yielded the 5 T cell receptor beta chains listed below, sequenced in a study of CD8+ T cells in alopecia areata. Isolated RNA was reverse transcribed into cDNA used as the sequencing template. Sequencing used immunoSEQ multiplex PCR; TCRdb keeps in-frame clones, though not all of them. The sample lists some 150,000 clones; 70% to 90% were seen once. As to treatment: oral pan-JAK inhibitor, 5-10 mg twice daily. The source was CD8+ T cells sorted from blood, collected at week 4, from a patient treated with tofacitinib. The receptors come from a human donor with alopecia areata.

On this clone: This same CDR3 is encoded by further DNA sequences in the sample. This sequence joins TRBV6-5 and TRBJ2-1; D possibly matches TRBD1 or TRBD2 (5 bases each). Germline V gives CDR1 MNHEY, CDR2 SVGAGI. CDR3 length equals 15 residues. With 0 bases removed from V and 4 bases from J, the gap between germline ends came to 10 bases. Here the CDR3 DNA reads TGTGCCAGCAGTTACTCCCGGGACGGTTACAATGAGCAGTTCTTC. This codes for CASSYSRDGYNEQFF.

The chain joins TRBV14 to TRBJ2-3; D gene ambiguous. V lost 0 bases and J 6 bases, leaving 7 bases between the germline ends. The CDR3 loop spans 13 amino acids. The germline V gene encodes CDR1 SGHDN and CDR2 FVKESK. The CDR3 DNA reads TGTGCCAGCAGCCAAGAAGGAGAGGATACGCAGTATTTT. It specifies CASSQEGEDTQYF.

The V call is TRBV7-3, the J call TRBJ2-1; D could derive from TRBD1 or TRBD2 (5 bases each). V was trimmed by 5 bases and J by 1 base, leaving 15 bases between them. The CDR3 runs 16 residues. Germline values: CDR1 SGHTA, CDR2 FQGTGA. The CDR3 region is CASSRGAGESYNEQFF. For the CDR3, the DNA is TGTGCCAGCAGCAGGGGCGCGGGCGAATCCTACAATGAGCAGTTCTTC.

The chain uses TRBV27 and TRBJ2-2; D unclear. CDR1 and CDR2 from the germline V gene are MNHEY and SMNVEV (reference sequence). Trimming left V 2 bases short and J 4 bases short, with 11 bases between. This CDR3 spans 15 amino acids. The CDR3 coding sequence is TGTGCCAGCAGTTTACAGGTGTCGGGCACCGGGGAGCTGTTTTTT. It encodes CASSLQVSGTGELFF.

This clone was recorded a few times. The CDR3: CSVEVDSYEQYF. Written as DNA, the CDR3 is TGCAGCGTTGAGGTGGACTCCTACGAGCAGTACTTC. The V call is TRBV29-1, the J call TRBJ2-7; D is unresolved. Germline V gene data show CDR1 as SQVTM and CDR2 as ANQGSEA. This CDR3 spans 12 amino acids. The V gene lost 3 bases and the J gene lost 0 bases, with 6 bases spanning the gap.